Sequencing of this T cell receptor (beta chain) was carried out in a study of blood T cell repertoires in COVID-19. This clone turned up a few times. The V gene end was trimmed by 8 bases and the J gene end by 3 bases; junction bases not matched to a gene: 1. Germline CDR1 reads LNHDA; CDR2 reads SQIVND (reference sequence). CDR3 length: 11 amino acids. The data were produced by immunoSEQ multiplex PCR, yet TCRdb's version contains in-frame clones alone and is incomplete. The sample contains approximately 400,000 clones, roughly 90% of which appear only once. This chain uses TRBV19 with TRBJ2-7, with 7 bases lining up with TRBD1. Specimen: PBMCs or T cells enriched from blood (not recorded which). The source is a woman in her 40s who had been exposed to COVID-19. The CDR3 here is CASRQGYEQYF. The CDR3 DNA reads TGTGCCAGTCGACAGGGCTACGAGCAGTACTTC.